Below are 22 T cell receptor beta chains sequenced from a single sample in a study of control samples from healthy donors and cancer patients. Produced via immunoSEQ multiplex PCR; TCRdb's table is partial and in-frame only. This table holds roughly 170,000 clones, 80% to 95% found once. What was sequenced was blood. All receptors come from a woman aged 60-70 years in good health.

The rearrangement joins TRBV6-2 or TRBV6-3 to TRBJ2-2; D not resolved. This CDR3 has 14 amino acids. Germline V lookup: CDR1 MNHEY, CDR2 SVGEGT. V was trimmed by 2 bases and J by 0 bases, leaving 4 bases between them. The CDR3: CASSYGANTGELFF. CDR3 nucleotide sequence: TGTGCCAGCAGTTACGGTGCGAACACCGGGGAGCTGTTTTTT.

The genes are TRBV4-3 and TRBJ2-3; D is uncertain. The germline V gene has CDR1 LGHNA and CDR2 YSLEER. This CDR3 is built from 15 residues. V was clipped by 0 bases and J by 2 bases, with 9 bases between them. The CDR3, as DNA: TGCGCCAGCAGCCAAGATGATGGTTTCACAGATACGCAGTATTTT. This gives the protein CASSQDDGFTDTQYF.

This chain uses TRBV6-4 with TRBJ1-1, with 9 bases aligning to TRBD1. V was clipped by 5 bases and J by 8 bases; unmatched bases: 6. The CDR3 extends over 13 amino acids. The germline gives CDR1 MRHNA, CDR2 SNTAGT. CDR3 bases: TGTGCCAGCAGTAGGGACAGGGAGGGAGAAGCTTTCTTT. Translated: CASSRDREGEAFF.

The CDR3 sequence is CASSSYNEQFF. The CDR3 bases are TGTGCCAGCAGCTCCTACAATGAGCAGTTCTTC. The J gene is TRBJ2-1, the V gene TRBV2; unclear D gene. Trimming took 6 bases from V and 0 from J, leaving 0 bases between them. CDR3 length: 11 amino acids. The germline V gene encodes CDR1 SNHLY and CDR2 FYNNEI.

The rearrangement joins TRBV19 to TRBJ1-5; D unresolved. In germline, CDR1 is LNHDA, CDR2 SQIVND (reference sequence). V lost 4 bases, J lost 2 bases, and 9 bases lay in between. This CDR3 contains 14 residues. CDR3 DNA: TGTGCCAGTAGTAATCCGGGTCGCAATCAGCCCCAGCATTTT. This sequence encodes CASSNPGRNQPQHF.

V is TRBV7-2 and J is TRBJ2-7; 9 bases line up with TRBD2. The CDR3 is 15 residues long. The junction had 6 bases not matched to a gene; V was cut back by 6 bases and J by 0 bases. In germline, CDR1 is SGHTA, CDR2 FQGNSA. CDR3 residues: CASRKTSGHSYEQYF. DNA for the CDR3: TGTGCCAGCAGAAAGACTAGCGGCCACTCCTACGAGCAGTACTTC. Complete variable domain (other parts from reference TRBV7-2 and TRBJ2-7): GAGVSQSPSNKVTEKGKDVELRCDPISGHTALYWYRQSLGQGLEFLIYFQGNSAPDKSGLPSDRFSAERTGGSVSTLTIQRTQQEDSAVYLCASRKTSGHSYEQYFGPGTRLTVT.

Comments on this clone: At one of its ends the junction is not consistent with the germline gene, which may arise from a read error. This sample includes further DNA sequences coding for the same CDR3. This chain links TRBV7-2 with TRBJ1-5; no reliable D call. The CDR3 has 12 residues. CDR1 and CDR2 from the germline V gene are SGHTA and FQGNSA. CDR3 in DNA: TGTGCCAGCAGCATCCGTTATCAACCCCAGCATTTT. Translation gives CASSIRYQPQHF.

The chain joins TRBV7-9 to TRBJ1-1; TRBD1 aligns across 9 bases. The CDR3 has 14 amino acids. V dropped 7 bases and J dropped 3; count of bases not matched to a gene: 6. Germline assignment: CDR1 SEHNR and CDR2 FQNEAQ (reference sequence). In nucleotides, the CDR3 is TGTGCCAGCACCACAGGGGACAGGGACACTGAAGCTTTCTTT. This translates into CASTTGDRDTEAFF.

The chain couples TRBV20-1 to TRBJ2-1, with D perhaps matching TRBD2 (5 bases). V was cut by 2 bases and J by 11 bases, with 10 bases left in between. Per the germline V gene, CDR1 is DFQATT and CDR2 is SNEGSKA (reference sequence). The CDR3 sequence is 11 residues long. The CDR3 bases are TGCAGTGCTAGATTTTCCGGGAAGCAGTTCTTC. Amino acid sequence: CSARFSGKQFF.

CDR3: CASSLDRGPNTEAFF. CDR3 nucleotide sequence: TGTGCCAGCAGTTTGGACAGGGGGCCGAACACTGAAGCTTTCTTT. The V call is TRBV6-5, the J call TRBJ1-1; 11 bases are a match to TRBD1. This CDR3 is built from 15 residues. The J segment lost 1 base and the V segment lost 4 bases, leaving 2 bases of the junction unmatched. Germline assignment: CDR1 MNHEY and CDR2 SVGAGI.

V usage is TRBV2 and J usage is TRBJ1-2, with D possibly being TRBD1 (6 bases). Germline V gene lookup returns CDR1 SNHLY and CDR2 FYNNEI. V shed 11 bases and J shed 8 bases, with 21 bases lying between them. The length of the CDR3 is 13 residues. CDR3 nucleotide sequence: TGTGCCTCAAGCCGGGGCGAAACAGGGGGCTACACCTTC. It codes for CASSRGETGGYTF.

For the CDR3, the DNA is TGTGCCATCAGTGCGCAACAGGGGATCAGTGGCTACACCTTC. Its translation: CAISAQQGISGYTF. J is TRBJ1-2 and V is TRBV10-3, with 7 positions matching TRBD1. Germline values: CDR1 ENHRY, CDR2 SYGVKD. This CDR3 region has 14 residues. The V and J ends lost 4 bases and 7 bases, in that order; junction bases with no gene match: 9.

This clone appeared once. DNA for the CDR3: TGTGCCACCAGCCCGGGACGGCACCAAGAGACCCAGTACTTC. As protein: CATSPGRHQETQYF. V and J are TRBV15 and TRBJ2-5, with D perhaps assigned TRBD1 or TRBD2 (5 bases each). The V and J ends lost 5 bases and 0 bases respectively, with 10 bases between them. Per the germline V gene, CDR1 is LNHNV and CDR2 is YYDKDF (reference sequence). The CDR3 consists of 14 residues.

This clone showed up just once. This sequence joins TRBV7-7 and TRBJ2-2, with 7 bases aligning to TRBD1. V shed 2 bases, J shed 2 bases, and the junction held 11 bases outside the gene matches. This CDR3 region has 18 residues. Germline loops: CDR1 SSHAT, CDR2 FNYEAQ (reference sequence). Here the CDR3 reads CASSLLPSGTANTGELFF. The CDR3 DNA reads TGTGCCAGCAGCTTATTGCCATCCGGGACAGCCAACACCGGGGAGCTGTTTTTT.

The chain combines TRBV11-2 with TRBJ1-5, with D unresolved. CDR3 length: 13 residues. V was pared by 1 base and J by 4 bases, with 5 bases between. Germline assignment: CDR1 SGHAT and CDR2 FQNNGV. CDR3 protein: CASSLGRNQPQHF. The CDR3 nucleotides read TGTGCCAGCAGCTTAGGGAGAAATCAGCCCCAGCATTTT.

For the CDR3, the DNA is TGTGCCAGCAGCCTAAAGGGACAGTCAAATCAGCCCCAGCATTTT. Translation: CASSLKGQSNQPQHF. This chain uses TRBV7-2 with TRBJ1-5, with TRBD1 matching 7 bases. Germline V lookup: CDR1 SGHTA, CDR2 FQGNSA. Trimming removed 5 bases from V and 4 bases from J; junction bases left unmatched: 8. CDR3 length: 15 amino acids.

The gene calls are TRBV11-2 and TRBJ2-7; D uncertain. CDR3 size: 15 residues. Germline V gives CDR1 SGHAT, CDR2 FQNNGV. Deletions cut 2 bases from V and 0 bases from J, with 11 bases between. Here the CDR3 reads CASSLSLFNSYEQYF. CDR3 bases: TGTGCCAGCAGCTTATCCCTATTCAACTCCTACGAGCAGTACTTC.

V and J are TRBV6-2 or TRBV6-3 and TRBJ2-5; maybe TRBD2 (6 bases). The CDR3 sequence is 14 residues long. The V end lost 0 bases, the J end lost 5 bases, and 10 bases lay between the germline ends. The V gene's germline CDR1 is MNHEY and CDR2 SVGEGT. The CDR3 reads CASSYSNGGETQYF. The CDR3 DNA reads TGTGCCAGCAGTTACTCGAACGGAGGGGAGACCCAGTACTTC.

The gene calls are TRBV25-1 and TRBJ2-1; D uncertain. The V gene lost 4 bases and the J gene lost 4 bases, with 17 bases spanning the gap. In germline, CDR1 is MGHDK, CDR2 SYGVNS. The CDR3 is 16 amino acids. CDR3 DNA: TGTGCCAGCAGTGCGTCGGGCAGTCCTCCGTACAATGAGCAGTTCTTC. This gives the protein CASSASGSPPYNEQFF.

The rearrangement links TRBV5-8 to TRBJ1-6, with TRBD1 matching 7 bases. The CDR3 loop spans 15 amino acids. V was pared by 3 bases and J by 10 bases, with 10 bases of the junction left unmatched. CDR1 is SGHTS and CDR2 is YDEGEE in the germline V gene. CDR3 amino acids: CASSSRDRIGSPLHF. The CDR3 region has the DNA TGTGCCAGCAGCTCCCGGGACAGAATAGGATCACCCCTCCACTTT.

This clone was counted only a few times. The chain combines TRBV29-1 with TRBJ1-1; no firm D call. This CDR3 is 12 amino acids long. Germline V gene data show CDR1 as SQVTM and CDR2 as ANQGSEA. The V end was cut by 3 bases, the J end by 1 base, with 6 bases between. The CDR3 loop reads CSVDDGNTEAFF. In DNA form, the CDR3 reads TGCAGCGTTGACGACGGGAACACTGAAGCTTTCTTT.

V is TRBV7-2 and J is TRBJ2-1, with 8 bases aligning to TRBD1. Germline values: CDR1 SGHTA, CDR2 FQGNSA. J lost 5 bases, V lost 5 bases, and 11 bases had no gene match. The CDR3 is 16 residues long. CDR3 amino acids: CASSNTGTGAHNEQFF. Written as DNA, the CDR3 is TGTGCCAGCAGCAATACCGGGACAGGAGCCCACAATGAGCAGTTCTTC. The variable domain in full, with the rest retrieved from reference TRBV7-2 and TRBJ2-1, is GAGVSQSPSNKVTEKGKDVELRCDPISGHTALYWYRQSLGQGLEFLIYFQGNSAPDKSGLPSDRFSAERTGGSVSTLTIQRTQQEDSAVYLCASSNTGTGAHNEQFFGPGTRLTVL.